This T cell receptor (beta chain) was captured by sequencing in a study of blood T cell repertoires in COVID-19. At the level of the study: Collection of acute and convalescent COVID-19 samples took place in the United States, Italy and Spain. T cells, B-cell-depleted T cells, or PBMCs provided the cDNA or gDNA that served as material.

The CDR3 runs 16 residues. Germline CDR1 MNHEY, CDR2 SMNVEV (reference sequence). Trimming took 0 bases from V and 7 from J, leaving 13 bases between them. As handled by the study authors: It was from reference gene primer amplification that nucleated cell counts were estimated. The protocol was immunoSEQ multiplex PCR, while the TCRdb copy is restricted to in-frame clones and leaves out a portion. The DNA was the basis for D and trimming; V, J and clone size are from that table. This repertoire shows around 140,000 clones, about 91% found once; its top ten account for around 10%. This clonotype was sampled from a man aged 50 or older with acute or convalescent COVID-19. The rearrangement joins TRBV27 to TRBJ1-6; D not certain. Material: peripheral blood. For the CDR3, the DNA is TGTGCCAGCAGTTTATCGATCGGTATGGTGAATTCACCCCTCCACTTT. This gives the protein CASSLSIGMVNSPLHF.